This TCR beta chain was sequenced in a study of blood T cell repertoires in COVID-19. Overall study: The analysed material was cDNA or gDNA that came from T cells, B-cell-depleted T cells, or PBMCs.

The CDR3 sequence is 15 residues long. Between the trimmed V and J ends, which lost 5 bases and 0 bases, there was a span of 10 bases. Germline loops: CDR1 LNHDA, CDR2 SQIVND (reference sequence). Repertoires were generated with immunoSEQ multiplex PCR, while TCRdb's copy carries only in-frame clones and drops some. The sample shows roughly 34,000 clones, 90% of them seen only once. The clonotype originates from an elderly man with acute or convalescent COVID-19. The rearrangement joins TRBV19 to TRBJ1-4, with D possibly matching TRBD1 (5 bases). The material sequenced was peripheral blood. The CDR3 coding sequence is TGTGCCAGTAGTGTGCAGGGTGCAACTAATGAAAAACTGTTTTTT. Protein: CASSVQGATNEKLFF.